This T cell receptor beta chain came from a study of cytomegalovirus exposure and HLA in healthy donors. The study, taken as a whole, reports: Several of the most significant clusters appeared linked to common viral pathogens, based on a later analysis. Most of the CMV-associated TCR beta chains (in a later analysis) appeared to be HLA-restricted.

The PCR contained 60 Vbeta and 13 Jbeta primers. Sequencing used immunoSEQ multiplex PCR; TCRdb keeps in-frame clones, though not all of them. The repertoire consists of about 72,000 clones, with approximately 80% occurring once and the leading ten covering roughly 3.5%. A remark on this clone: Its antigen is undetermined.

Trimming cost V 2 bases and J 3 bases; bases outside gene matches: 7. The CDR3 totals 15 residues. Germline lookup yields CDR1 KGHSH and CDR2 LQKENI. This TCR was recovered from a man aged 40-49 years in good health and CMV-seronegative. Sequenced input: PBMCs. The chain uses TRBV18 and TRBJ2-7; 7 bases align to TRBD1. CDR3 loop: CASSPVTGTFYEQYF. Written as DNA, the CDR3 is TGTGCCAGCTCACCAGTGACAGGGACCTTCTACGAGCAGTACTTC. Filled out from reference TRBV18 and TRBJ2-7, the complete variable domain reads NAGVMQNPRHLVRRRGQEARLRCSPMKGHSHVYWYRQLPEEGLKFMVYLQKENIIDESGMPKERFSAEFPKEGPSILRIQQVVRGDSAAYFCASSPVTGTFYEQYFGPGTRLTVT.